Listed here is a single TCR beta chain. This receptor's antigen is unknown. Base-call qualities are not available, and no considerably larger clone is one nucleotide away. This sample's time point label indicates: baseline, week 1 (first vaccination visit). This sample's treatment or condition label indicates: pre-vaccination baseline after standard-of-care therapy. Newly diagnosed WHO grade 3 or 4 IDH1-mutant astrocytomas showing loss of nuclear ATRX were present in the donors. The samples were drawn from NOA16, a multicentre, single-arm, open-label phase I trial in Germany that tested a mutant IDH1 peptide vaccine in humans for the first time. Visit V03 blood draws served as the baseline sample for immunogenicity testing. Genomic DNA for TCRB sequencing was extracted from EDTA blood using the DNeasy Blood and Tissue Kit. Deletion took 6 bases off V and 3 bases off J, with a span of 8 bases between the germline ends. Including the terminal cysteine and phenylalanine, the CDR3 comprises 11 residues. The CDR3 DNA has 33 bases and is translated from base 1. As encoded in the germline V gene (reference sequence), CDR1 is DFQATT while CDR2 is SNEGSKA.

This entry is derived from a study of a mutant IDH1 vaccine in newly diagnosed glioma (dated by TCRdb to the early 2020s). In terms of the full investigation: Of the 25 to 40 patients who were treated, about 60% were male and about 40% were female, and the mean age was about 40 years. Before enrollment, most patients had been given radiochemotherapy with temozolomide as standard therapy, while the rest had received either radiotherapy alone or temozolomide alone. Peripheral blood was drawn at six visits: V03 (baseline), V05, V07, V10, V12 and V13. Longitudinal TCRB deep sequencing was performed for 25 to 30 treated patients wherever samples were available for exploratory analyses. General study outcomes and caveats: It was noted by the authors that analyses of patient blood samples could not be reproduced owing to sample limitations. Selection of PBMC samples for TCRB deep sequencing was based on availability. Changes in the top peripheral T cell clonotypes picked up by TCRB sequencing did not appear to be linked to pseudoprogression. Vaccine-induced immune responses across multiple MHC alleles were detected in approximately 93% of patients.

Library method: the immunoSEQ multiplex PCR assay. The hsTCRB Kit was used according to the manufacturer's protocol to amplify rearranged TCR beta chain sequences. Sequencing of TCRB libraries was carried out on an Illumina MiSeq. The authors' pipeline ran thus. The proprietary platform of the kit vendor was used for demultiplexing, trimming and gene mapping. The table was pulled from immuneACCESS by TCRdb, which kept in-frame rearrangements only. Such tables lose some clones; where checked, under half of the loss comes from unresolved V genes, and the rest has no known cause. For V, J and clone size, that table is used; D and trimming come from the DNA. The sample has some 90,000 clones on record, over 75% of them singletons. The top ten hold about 5.2% of the sample.

The material was PBMCs, obtained from a glioma patient treated with radiotherapy, temozolomide or both. The source is a man aged 35-49 years with glioma. Some clones in this sample may be carry-over from other donors' samples. The sequence joins TRBV20-1 to TRBJ1-1, with TRBD1 perhaps the D gene, on 6 matching bases. CDR3 reads: CSARTDTEAFF. The bases read TGCAGTGCAAGGACAGACACTGAAGCTTTCTTT.